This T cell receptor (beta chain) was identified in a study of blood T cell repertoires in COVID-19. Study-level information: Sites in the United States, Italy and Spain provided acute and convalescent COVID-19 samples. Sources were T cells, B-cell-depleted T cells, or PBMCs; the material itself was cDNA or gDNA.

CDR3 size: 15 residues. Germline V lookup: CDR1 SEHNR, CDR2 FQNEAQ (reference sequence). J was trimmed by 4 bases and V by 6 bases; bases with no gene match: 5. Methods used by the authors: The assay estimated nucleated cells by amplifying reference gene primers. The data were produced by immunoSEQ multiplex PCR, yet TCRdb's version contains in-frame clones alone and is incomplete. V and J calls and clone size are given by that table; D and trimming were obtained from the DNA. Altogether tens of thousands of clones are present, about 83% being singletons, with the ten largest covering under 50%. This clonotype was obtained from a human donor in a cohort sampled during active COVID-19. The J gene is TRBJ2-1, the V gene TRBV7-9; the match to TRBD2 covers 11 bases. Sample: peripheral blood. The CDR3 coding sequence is TGTGCCAGCAGTTATAGCGGGAGGGTATACAATGAGCAGTTCTTC. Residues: CASSYSGRVYNEQFF. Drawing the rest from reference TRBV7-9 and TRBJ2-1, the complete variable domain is DTGVSQNPRHKITKRGQNVTFRCDPISEHNRLYWYRQTLGQGPEFLTYFQNEAQLEKSRLLSDRFSAERPKGSFSTLEIQRTEQGDSAMYLCASSYSGRVYNEQFFGPGTRLTVL.